This entry lists 3 T cell receptor beta chains sequenced from one sample in a study of blood T cell repertoires in COVID-19. Method: immunoSEQ multiplex PCR; TCRdb's copy keeps in-frame clones and lacks some. The sample lists about 250,000 clones, 85% to 90% occurring once. Sequencing input: PBMCs or T cells enriched from blood (not recorded which). The origin of the receptors is a man aged 35 to 55 who had recovered from COVID-19.

This sequence joins TRBV28 and TRBJ1-2, with D tentatively TRBD1 (6 bases). CDR1 and CDR2 (germline): MDHEN, SYDVKM. The CDR3 is 11 residues long. V gave up 2 bases and J gave up 11 bases, with 9 bases separating them. The DNA of the CDR3 is TGTGCCAGCAGTTTAATCGACAGGTACACCTTC. Protein sequence: CASSLIDRYTF.

This chain uses TRBV2 with TRBJ1-2, with D maybe TRBD1 (6 bases). V lost 5 bases and J 8 bases, leaving 12 bases between the germline ends. The length of the CDR3 is 12 residues. CDR1 SNHLY and CDR2 FYNNEI come from the germline V gene. In DNA, the CDR3 is TGTGCCAGCAGTCCAGGGGCTGGAGGCTACACCTTC. As protein: CASSPGAGGYTF.

This rearrangement joins TRBV10-3 to TRBJ1-4, with 8 nucleotides matching TRBD1. J was trimmed by 6 bases and V by 6 bases; bases with no gene match: 12. CDR1 and CDR2 (germline): ENHRY, SYGVKD. CDR3 length: 16 residues. The CDR3 region has the DNA TGTGCCATCAGATCCGGGACAGGAGACGTTTATGAAAAACTGTTTTTT. It translates to CAIRSGTGDVYEKLFF.